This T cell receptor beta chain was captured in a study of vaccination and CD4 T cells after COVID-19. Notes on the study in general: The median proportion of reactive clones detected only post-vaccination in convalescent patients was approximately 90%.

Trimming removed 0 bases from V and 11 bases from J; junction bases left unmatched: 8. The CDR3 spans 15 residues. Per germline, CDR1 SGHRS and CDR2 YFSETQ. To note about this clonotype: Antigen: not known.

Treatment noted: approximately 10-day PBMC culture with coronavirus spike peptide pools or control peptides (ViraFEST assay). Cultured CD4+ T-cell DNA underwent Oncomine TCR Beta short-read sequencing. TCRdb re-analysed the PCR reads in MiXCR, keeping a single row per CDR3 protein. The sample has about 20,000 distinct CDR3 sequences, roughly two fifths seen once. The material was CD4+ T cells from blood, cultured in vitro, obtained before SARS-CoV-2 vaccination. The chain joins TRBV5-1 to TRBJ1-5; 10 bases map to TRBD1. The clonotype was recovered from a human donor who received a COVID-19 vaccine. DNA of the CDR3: TGCGCCAGCAGCTTGGGGACAGGGGGAGATGAGGCCCAGCATTTT. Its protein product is CASSLGTGGDEAQHF.